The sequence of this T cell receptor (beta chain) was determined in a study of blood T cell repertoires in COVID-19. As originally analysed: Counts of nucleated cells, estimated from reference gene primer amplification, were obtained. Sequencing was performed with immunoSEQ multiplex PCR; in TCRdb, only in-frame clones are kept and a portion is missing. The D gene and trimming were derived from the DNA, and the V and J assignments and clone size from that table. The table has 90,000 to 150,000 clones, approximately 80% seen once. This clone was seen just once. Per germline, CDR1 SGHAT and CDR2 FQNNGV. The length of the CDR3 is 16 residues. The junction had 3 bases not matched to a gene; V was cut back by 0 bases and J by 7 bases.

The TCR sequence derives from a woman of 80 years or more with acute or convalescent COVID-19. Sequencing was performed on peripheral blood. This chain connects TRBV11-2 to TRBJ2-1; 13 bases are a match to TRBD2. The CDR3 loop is CASSLDLLAGGNEQFF. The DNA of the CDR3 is TGTGCCAGCAGCTTAGATCTACTAGCGGGAGGGAATGAGCAGTTCTTC.